This T cell receptor (beta chain) was sequenced during a study of identifying expanded T cells in peripheral blood. Findings of the study overall: Clone count variance between approximately 2-week samples rose with total template count. Technical replicates showed about 1.1 changed clones; roughly two weeks 15 to 20; four weeks 19.

Germline V gives CDR1 SGHRS, CDR2 YFSETQ. The CDR3 covers 14 residues. J gave up 5 bases and V 2 bases, and 7 bases lay outside the gene matches. Clones were sequenced by immunoSEQ multiplex PCR, and TCRdb holds only the in-frame ones, with some missing. Among approximately 75,000 clones listed, 85% to 90% were seen once. This clone was recorded a few times. Its antigen is currently unknown. During the collection period, no donor immune events like infections were recorded. The sequenced sample was blood. The chain combines TRBV5-1 with TRBJ2-7, with 7 bases fitting TRBD2. This receptor was taken from a person aged 18 to 70 in good health. The CDR3 protein is CASSLSGEADEQYF. CDR3 DNA: TGCGCCAGCAGCTTAAGCGGGGAGGCAGACGAGCAGTACTTC.